This T cell receptor (beta chain) was found in a study of T cell repertoires in cytomegalovirus infection. Study-wide background: Public TCR beta signatures indicated both CMV infection and matching HLA type. Study findings and constraints: Cumulated frequencies of public TCR beta families served to identify carriers of CMV plus the relevant HLA. Across the ex vivo response, the dominant clonotypes were HLA-C-restricted CMV-specific TCR beta clonotypes.

Only a few counts were recorded for this clonotype. The antigen is unknown. In TCRdb, the reads were re-called with MiXCR into one record per CDR3 protein. The sample shows 6,500 to 9,500 distinct CDR3 sequences, less than 65% of them seen only once. CDR3 length: 15 amino acids. The germline gives CDR1 MNHNS, CDR2 SASEGT. Trimming took 0 bases from V and 4 from J, leaving 11 bases between them. Sequencing input: PBMCs, sequenced either directly or after in vitro stimulation (not recorded which). This TCR was sampled from a human donor in good health (CMV status not recorded). Some clones in this sample may be carry-over from other donors' samples. V gene TRBV6-1 combines with J gene TRBJ2-3; possibly TRBD2 for D (5 bases). The CDR3 protein is CASSEAMAGADTQYF. The CDR3 nucleotides are TGTGCCAGCAGTGAAGCAATGGCGGGCGCAGATACGCAGTATTTT.